The table lists the clone carrying this T cell receptor beta chain with many counts. Antigen: not known. The data were obtained in a study of neurological immune-mediated disorders. The sorted-subset TCR libraries were prepared using 750,000 to 1,000,000 CD4+ or CD8+ T cells as the starting material. A single run covered 15-18 subjects with over 180 million TCR-beta sequences. TCRdb re-called the 5' RACE reads with MiXCR, one entry per CDR3 protein. The data show tens of thousands of distinct CDR3 sequences, around a tenth seen once. Findings and limits, study-wide: Sharing of CDR3 amino acid sequences among expanded clones across subjects was absent, suggesting private repertoires in all groups. Multiple sclerosis was found to have the least TCR clonal expansion, below healthy controls, and HTLV-1-associated myelopathy the most.

CDR1 is SGHDT and CDR2 is YYEEEE in the germline V gene. The CDR3 runs to 12 residues. Deletions cut 4 bases from V and 3 bases from J, with 7 bases between. J is TRBJ1-1 and V is TRBV5-6; D call uncertain. The TCR sequence derives from a woman in her 30s with HTLV-1-associated myelopathy (HAM/TSP). Material: CD4+ T cells from blood. CDR3 sequence reads: CASSLRDTEAFF. CDR3 in DNA: TGTGCCAGCAGCCTAAGGGACACTGAAGCTTTCTTT.